The entry below describes one T cell receptor (beta chain). This record comes from a study of blood T cell repertoires in COVID-19. Overall study context: Samples taken during acute and convalescent COVID-19 were collected in the United States, Italy and Spain. PBMCs, B-cell-depleted T cells, or T cells were the source of the cDNA or gDNA that made up the material.

In the source study's methods: Estimation of nucleated cell counts relied on the amplification of reference gene primers. The method was immunoSEQ multiplex PCR; TCRdb's version includes in-frame clones alone and lacks a portion of them. V and J calls and clone size are as listed in that table; D and trimming were resolved from the DNA. This sample has about 180,000 clones, with approximately 88% found just once. CDR3 length: 14 amino acids. What was sequenced was peripheral blood. This chain connects TRBV21-1 to TRBJ2-5; the listed D gene, TRBD1, was not tested against the DNA. TRBV21-1 is flagged as a pseudogene. The clonotype comes from an older woman with acute or convalescent COVID-19. CDR3 loop: CASSKGTGGETQYF. DNA for the CDR3: TGTGCCAGCAGCAAAGGGACAGGCGGGGAGACCCAGTACTTC.